Each of the 8 T cell receptor beta chains below was sequenced from the same sample in a study of blood T cell repertoires in COVID-19. TCRdb's copy holds only in-frame clones and misses some; the assay was immunoSEQ multiplex PCR. The sample shows 200,000 to 300,000 clones, less than 90% of them seen only once. Sequencing was carried out using peripheral blood. Receptors originate from a man between 60 and 75 years old with acute or convalescent COVID-19.

The chain has TRBV24-1 and TRBJ2-2; 9 bases are shared with TRBD1. The V and J ends lost 2 bases and 1 base, in that order; junction bases with no gene match: 1. The V gene's germline CDR1 is KGHDR and CDR2 SFDVKD. The CDR3 extends over 16 amino acids. In DNA, the CDR3 is TGTGCCACCAGTGATTGGGACAGGGTGAACACCGGGGAGCTGTTTTTT. It specifies CATSDWDRVNTGELFF.

This chain connects TRBV28 to TRBJ2-5, with 8 bases lining up with TRBD1. Trimming took 7 bases from V and 4 from J; bases not matched to a gene: 2. The CDR3 is made up of 12 amino acids. Germline V gene data show CDR1 as MDHEN and CDR2 as SYDVKM. CDR3 coding DNA: TGTGCCAGCATAGGACAGGGAGAGACCCAGTACTTC. Encoded protein: CASIGQGETQYF.

DNA for the CDR3: TGTGCCAGCAGCCCGGGACAGGGGGAAGGCGGGGAGCTGTTTTTT. It specifies CASSPGQGEGGELFF. V and J are TRBV7-6 and TRBJ2-2, with TRBD1 matching 11 bases. V lost 5 bases, J lost 7 bases, and 6 bases stayed unmatched. The germline CDR1 and CDR2 sequences are SGHVS and FNYEAQ. This CDR3 spans 15 amino acids.

This clone showed up just once. V and J are TRBV4-2 and TRBJ2-1; TRBD2 matches 7 bases. The ends lost 2 bases at V and 9 bases at J; junction bases unmatched: 4. Germline CDR1 reads LGHNA; CDR2 reads YNFKEQ. There are 13 residues in the CDR3. The CDR3 DNA is TGTGCCAGCAGCCAACCGGGACTAACTGAGCAGTTCTTC. Amino acids: CASSQPGLTEQFF.

The gene calls are TRBV2 and TRBJ2-1; D possibly corresponds to TRBD1 (6 bases). The ends were cut back, 4 bases at V and 6 bases at J, with 13 bases in the middle. CDR1 is SNHLY and CDR2 is FYNNEI in the germline V gene. This CDR3 has 14 amino acids. The DNA of the CDR3 is TGTGCCAGCAGTGGTCAGGGGAGCCCCAATGAGCAGTTCTTC. Amino acid sequence: CASSGQGSPNEQFF.

This clone was found many times. The chain combines TRBV10-2 with TRBJ2-7; 9 bases are a match to TRBD1. The CDR3 spans 14 residues. The ends lost 5 bases at V and 6 bases at J; junction bases unmatched: 8. The V gene's germline CDR1 is WSHSY and CDR2 SAAADI. CDR3 protein: CASSFATGGGEQYF. The DNA for the CDR3 is TGCGCCAGCAGTTTCGCGACAGGGGGGGGCGAGCAGTACTTC.

This chain links TRBV5-6 with TRBJ2-2; 8 bases align to TRBD1. This CDR3 has 12 residues. J gave up 6 bases and V 5 bases, and 0 bases lay outside the gene matches. Germline CDR1 reads SGHDT; CDR2 reads YYEEEE. CDR3 in amino acids: CASRQGAGELFF. In DNA form, the CDR3 reads TGTGCCAGCAGACAGGGGGCCGGGGAGCTGTTTTTT.

This clone was detected once. The J gene is TRBJ1-5, the V gene TRBV19; D call uncertain. The CDR3 contains 15 residues. Germline loops: CDR1 LNHDA, CDR2 SQIVND (reference sequence). Trimming took 3 bases from V and 0 from J, leaving 9 bases between them. DNA of the CDR3: TGTGCCAGTAGTATCGGTGGTTTTAGCAATCAGCCCCAGCATTTT. This translates into CASSIGGFSNQPQHF.